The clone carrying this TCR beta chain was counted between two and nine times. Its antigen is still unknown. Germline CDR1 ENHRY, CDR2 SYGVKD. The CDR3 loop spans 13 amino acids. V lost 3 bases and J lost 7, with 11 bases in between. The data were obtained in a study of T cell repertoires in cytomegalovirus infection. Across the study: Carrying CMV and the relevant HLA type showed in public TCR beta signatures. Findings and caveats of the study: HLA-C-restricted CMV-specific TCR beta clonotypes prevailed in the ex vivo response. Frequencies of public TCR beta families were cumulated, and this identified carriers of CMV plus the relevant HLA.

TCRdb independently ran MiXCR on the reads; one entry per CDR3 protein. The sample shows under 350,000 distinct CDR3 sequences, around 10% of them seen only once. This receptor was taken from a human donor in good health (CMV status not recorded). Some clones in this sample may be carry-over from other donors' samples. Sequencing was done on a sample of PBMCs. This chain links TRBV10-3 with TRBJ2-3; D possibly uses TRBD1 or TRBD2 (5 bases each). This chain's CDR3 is CAISDEWGNTQYF. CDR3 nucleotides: TGTGCCATCAGTGATGAATGGGGGAATACGCAGTATTTT.